This TCR beta chain was captured in a study of OX40 agonist ivuxolimab in advanced cancers. The wider study: Under the entry rules, prior anti-PD-1, anti-PD-L1 or anti-CTLA-4 therapy was allowed, and approximately 40% had some.

Using immunoSEQ multiplex PCR, the repertoire was profiled, and TCRdb retains in-frame clones only, with some absent. The table lists 15,000 to 20,000 clones, over 75% of them singletons, with more than 30% in the top ten. V shed 4 bases, J shed 4 bases, and the junction held 5 bases outside the gene matches. CDR1 SGHRS and CDR2 YFSETQ come from the germline V gene. This CDR3 has 14 amino acids. Collection of blood occurred at baseline, at cycle 4 day 1, and at cycle 7 day 1. The chain combines TRBV5-1 with TRBJ2-5; 9 bases line up with TRBD2. The specimen was CD4+ or CD8+ T cells sorted from blood, collected in a trial of the OX40 agonist ivuxolimab. The source of this sequence is an adult with an advanced solid tumor such as melanoma, head and neck, liver or kidney cancer. CDR3 bases: TGCGCCAGCAGCCCCCTAGCGGGAACAGAGACCCAGTACTTC. Translation: CASSPLAGTETQYF.